One sample yielded the 22 T cell receptor beta chains listed below, sequenced in a study of blood T cell repertoires in COVID-19. The data were produced by immunoSEQ multiplex PCR, yet TCRdb's version contains in-frame clones alone and is incomplete. This sample has about 210,000 clones, with around 85% found just once. Sequencing was done on a sample of peripheral blood. These receptors all stem from a woman between 65 and 79 years old with COVID-19, enrolled during active disease.

The V and J genes are TRBV3-1 (or the pseudogene TRBV3-2) and TRBJ2-7; D is perhaps TRBD2 (7 bases). Germline CDR1 LGHDT, CDR2 YNNKEL (reference sequence). The CDR3 consists of 14 residues. V gave up 0 bases and J gave up 6 bases, with 12 bases separating them. The CDR3 sequence is CASSQEGGRGEQYF. CDR3 sequence (DNA): TGTGCCAGCAGCCAAGAGGGGGGGCGCGGCGAGCAGTACTTC.

The rearrangement uses TRBV18 and TRBJ1-6, with no clear D. V lost 8 bases to trimming and J lost 0 bases, with 5 bases between them. This CDR3 region has 13 residues. The germline gives CDR1 KGHSH, CDR2 LQKENI. The CDR3 bases are TGTGCCAGCGGCTTCTCCTATAATTCACCCCTCCACTTT. Translation gives CASGFSYNSPLHF.

The rearrangement joins TRBV4-3 to TRBJ2-3; 11 bases match TRBD2. This CDR3 region has 18 residues. Trimming took 2 bases from V and 6 from J; bases not matched to a gene: 13. Germline V lookup: CDR1 LGHNA, CDR2 YSLEER. DNA for the CDR3: TGCGCCAGCAGCCAAAACCCCCCTAGCGGGGGGAGAGCGGATACGCAGTATTTT. Encoded protein: CASSQNPPSGGRADTQYF.

The chain combines TRBV7-8 with TRBJ1-2; D gene uncertain. Germline CDR1 and CDR2: SGHVS and FQNEAQ. V was pared by 1 base and J by 7 bases, with 16 bases between. CDR3 length: 15 residues. The CDR3 loop reads CASSLVYGVASGYTF. CDR3 sequence (DNA): TGTGCCAGCAGCTTAGTTTACGGAGTCGCTAGTGGCTACACCTTC.

The CDR3 sequence: CASSSTSGGLYNEQFF. CDR3 nucleotides: TGTGCCAGCAGCTCTACTAGCGGAGGGTTGTACAATGAGCAGTTCTTC. The chain combines TRBV7-3 with TRBJ2-1; 8 nucleotides agree with TRBD2. The CDR3 runs to 16 residues. V lost 4 bases, J lost 4 bases, and 9 bases stayed unmatched. From germline, CDR1 is SGHTA and CDR2 FQGTGA. The full variable domain, completed using reference TRBV7-3 and TRBJ2-1, is GAGVSQTPSNKVTEKGKYVELRCDPISGHTALYWYRQSLGQGPEFLIYFQGTGAADDSGLPNDRFFAVRPEGSVSTLKIQRTERGDSAVYLCASSSTSGGLYNEQFFGPGTRLTVL.

A few counts support this clone. This chain joins TRBV9 and TRBJ2-1; D gene uncertain. CDR1 is SGDLS, CDR2 YYNGEE, per germline. This CDR3 is 16 amino acids long. The V end lost 0 bases, the J end lost 4 bases, and 14 bases lay between the germline ends. This CDR3 is CASSVAGTHGYNEQFF. The CDR3, as DNA: TGTGCCAGCAGCGTAGCGGGTACTCATGGGTACAATGAGCAGTTCTTC.

The CDR3 loop is CASSAVAGITPLHF. The CDR3 DNA follows: TGTGCCAGCAGCGCAGTGGCCGGGATAACACCCCTCCACTTT. The V call is TRBV9, the J call TRBJ1-6; no reliable D call. Germline V gives CDR1 SGDLS, CDR2 YYNGEE. The CDR3 spans 14 residues. The V and J ends lost 3 bases and 11 bases respectively, with 15 bases between them.

The J gene is TRBJ2-7, the V gene TRBV4-3; a possible D gene is TRBD1 (6 bases). This CDR3 contains 15 residues. CDR1 and CDR2 from the germline V gene are LGHNA and YSLEER. V was clipped by 0 bases and J by 3 bases, with 12 bases between them. The CDR3 sequence is CASSQEVGGGYEQYF. The CDR3 region has the DNA TGCGCCAGCAGCCAAGAGGTAGGGGGTGGCTACGAGCAGTACTTC.

The V and J genes are TRBV19 and TRBJ1-3, with D uncertain. The CDR3 runs 16 residues. CDR1 is LNHDA and CDR2 is SQIVND in the germline V gene (reference sequence). Trimming cost V 1 base and J 4 bases, with 14 bases left between them. DNA of the CDR3: TGTGCCAGTAGTATAGGAGGTAGCTGGGTCGGAAACACCATATATTTT. Amino acid sequence: CASSIGGSWVGNTIYF.

The chain is built from TRBV7-2 and TRBJ2-7; D is unresolved. This CDR3 is 15 amino acids long. Germline CDR1 reads SGHTA; CDR2 reads FQGNSA. Between the trimmed V and J ends, which lost 0 bases and 3 bases, there was a span of 12 bases. The CDR3 sequence is CASSLAIIESYEQYF. The CDR3 DNA follows: TGTGCCAGCAGCTTAGCAATTATCGAGAGCTACGAGCAGTACTTC.

V gene TRBV4-1 combines with J gene TRBJ2-1; TRBD2 aligns across 12 bases. V shed 5 bases, J shed 4 bases, and the junction held 6 bases outside the gene matches. The CDR3 extends over 16 amino acids. Germline V gives CDR1 MGHRA, CDR2 YSYEKL. Here the CDR3 DNA reads TGCGCCAGCAGCTTTGGGACTAGCGGGCGGTACAATGAGCAGTTCTTC. It encodes CASSFGTSGRYNEQFF.

This chain links TRBV11-2 with TRBJ2-2; 9 bases line up with TRBD2. Germline V gene lookup returns CDR1 SGHAT and CDR2 FQNNGV. This CDR3 has 16 residues. V shed 2 bases, J shed 3 bases, and the junction held 4 bases outside the gene matches. CDR3 in amino acids: CASSLTAGGDTGELFF. The DNA of the CDR3 is TGTGCCAGCAGCTTAACGGCGGGAGGGGACACCGGGGAGCTGTTTTTT. Full variable domain (remainder filled in from reference TRBV11-2 and TRBJ2-2): EAGVAQSPRYKIIEKRQSVAFWCNPISGHATLYWYQQILGQGPKLLIQFQNNGVVDDSQLPKDRFSAERLKGVDSTLKIQPAKLEDSAVYLCASSLTAGGDTGELFFGEGSRLTVL.

This clone was observed a handful of times. The chain couples TRBV10-2 to TRBJ1-2, with D maybe TRBD1 (5 bases). Germline V gives CDR1 WSHSY, CDR2 SAAADI. There are 14 residues in the CDR3. Trimming pared 6 bases from V and 4 bases from J, leaving 15 bases between. Here the CDR3 reads CASSPMPGGYGYTF. In DNA, the CDR3 is TGCGCCAGCAGCCCTATGCCCGGGGGCTATGGCTACACCTTC.

J is TRBJ2-2 and V is TRBV29-1; D is ambiguous. The CDR3 is 14 residues long. Germline assignment: CDR1 SQVTM and CDR2 ANQGSEA. With 3 bases removed from V and 4 bases from J, the gap between germline ends came to 12 bases. The CDR3 reads CSVEVGAITGELFF. CDR3 bases: TGCAGCGTTGAGGTGGGCGCGATCACCGGGGAGCTGTTTTTT.

The chain combines TRBV6-2 or TRBV6-3 with TRBJ2-7, with D maybe TRBD1 (6 bases). Per the germline V gene, CDR1 is MNHEY and CDR2 is SVGEGT. The CDR3 contains 11 residues. Trimming shortened V by 4 bases and J by 6 bases, and 7 bases separated the two germline ends. In DNA form, the CDR3 reads TGTGCCAGCAGTTCCAGGGGCGAGCAGTACTTC. Translated: CASSSRGEQYF.

This clone was detected once. The chain combines TRBV6-5 with TRBJ1-5; D gene uncertain. V was clipped by 6 bases and J by 5 bases, with 11 bases between them. This CDR3 has 13 residues. The germline V gene has CDR1 MNHEY and CDR2 SVGAGI. This CDR3 reads CASRNREYQPQHF. The DNA of the CDR3 is TGTGCCAGCAGAAACCGGGAGTATCAGCCCCAGCATTTT.

The genes are TRBV18 and TRBJ1-3; D remains unclear. Trimming took off 6 bases at V and 8 bases at J, with 17 bases between the two ends. The CDR3 runs to 14 residues. CDR1 is KGHSH, CDR2 LQKENI, per germline. Written as DNA, the CDR3 is TGTGCCAGCTCTTTACTCCCGCTCGAGGACACCATATATTTT. Translating gives CASSLLPLEDTIYF.

The J gene is TRBJ2-1, the V gene TRBV19, with TRBD2 matching over 7 bases. V was clipped by 0 bases and J by 9 bases; unmatched bases: 11. The CDR3 length is 16 residues. Germline V gene data show CDR1 as LNHDA and CDR2 as SQIVND (reference sequence). CDR3 loop: CASSIDNLVAGVEQFF. Written as DNA, the CDR3 is TGTGCCAGTAGTATAGACAACCTCGTCGCGGGAGTTGAGCAGTTCTTC. The entire variable domain, with the rest obtained from reference TRBV19 and TRBJ2-1, is as follows: DGGITQSPKYLFRKEGQNVTLSCEQNLNHDAMYWYRQDPGQGLRLIYYSQIVNDFQKGDIAEGYSVSREKKESFPLTVTSAQKNPTAFYLCASSIDNLVAGVEQFFGPGTRLTVL.

The table lists this clone with a count of one. The chain carries TRBV6-1 and TRBJ2-7, with 7 bases that match TRBD2. Germline V lookup: CDR1 MNHNS, CDR2 SASEGT. J lost 1 base, V lost 0 bases, and 9 bases had no gene match. The CDR3 sequence is 17 residues long. The CDR3 DNA follows: TGTGCCAGCAGTGAAGCGTTCGGGAGGACGTCTTCCTACGAGCAGTACTTC. Amino acid sequence: CASSEAFGRTSSYEQYF.

For this clone: Distinct nucleotide sequences in the sample also encode this CDR3. V is TRBV5-1 and J is TRBJ1-3, with 7 bases identical to TRBD1. Germline V gene sequence: CDR1 SGHRS, CDR2 YFSETQ. The J segment lost 2 bases and the V segment lost 7 bases, leaving 6 bases of the junction unmatched. The CDR3 runs 14 residues. CDR3 nucleotide sequence: TGCGCCAGCTCACCCGGACAGGCTGGAAACACCATATATTTT. Amino acid sequence: CASSPGQAGNTIYF.

The genes are TRBV19 and TRBJ1-1; 7 nucleotides agree with TRBD1. From germline, CDR1 is LNHDA and CDR2 SQIVND (reference sequence). Trimming took 7 bases from V and 5 from J; bases not matched to a gene: 10. CDR3 length: 14 amino acids. The CDR3 DNA reads as TGTGCCAGTACATTGGAGGGGGCGAGGACTGAAGCTTTCTTT. As protein: CASTLEGARTEAFF.

The chain links TRBV11-2 to TRBJ2-5, with TRBD2 matching 9 bases. The CDR3 is 16 amino acids. V lost 1 base to trimming and J lost 5 bases; unmatched junction nucleotides: 8. Looked up from germline, CDR1 is SGHAT and CDR2 is FQNNGV. The CDR3 sequence: CASSLVGAGGRETQYF. In nucleotides, the CDR3 is TGTGCCAGCAGCTTAGTTGGGGCGGGGGGGCGGGAGACCCAGTACTTC.